The next 6 T cell receptor beta chains were all read from a single sample in a study of cytomegalovirus exposure and HLA in healthy donors. Both 60 Vbeta primers and 13 Jbeta primers went into the PCR. Using immunoSEQ multiplex PCR, the repertoire was profiled, and TCRdb retains in-frame clones only, with some absent. The table counts more than 140,000 clones; under 2.5% lies in the top ten. The sequenced material came from PBMCs. Source of these receptors: a woman aged 18-29 years in good health and CMV-seronegative.

V is TRBV28 and J is TRBJ2-5; 7 nucleotides agree with TRBD2. The CDR3 is 13 residues long. Trimming took 7 bases from V and 2 from J; bases not matched to a gene: 4. In germline, CDR1 is MDHEN, CDR2 SYDVKM. The CDR3 DNA follows: TGTGCCAGCACTATGGGGGGGCAAGAGACCCAGTACTTC. The encoded protein is CASTMGGQETQYF.

This rearrangement joins TRBV27 to TRBJ2-7, with TRBD2 matching 12 bases. V shed 6 bases and J 5 bases; nucleotides not matched to a gene: 2. The CDR3 runs to 13 residues. Germline CDR1 is MNHEY and CDR2 is SMNVEV (reference sequence). CDR3 nucleotide sequence: TGTGCCAGCAGAACTAGCGGGAGGAACGAGCAGTACTTC. The encoded protein is CASRTSGRNEQYF.

Worth noting for this clone: At one of its ends the junction is not consistent with the germline gene, which may arise from a read error. V is TRBV7-7 and J is TRBJ2-3; D might be TRBD1 or TRBD2, each matching 5 bases. CDR1 and CDR2 (germline): SSHAT, FNYEAQ (reference sequence). The length of the CDR3 is 14 residues. CDR3 in amino acids: CASSLAGSLDTQYF. DNA for the CDR3: TGTGCTAGCAGCTTAGCAGGGAGTCTCGATACGCAGTATTTT.

This chain links TRBV10-3 with TRBJ1-1; tentatively, D is TRBD1 (5 bases). This CDR3 contains 14 residues. V was shortened by 0 bases and J by 4 bases, with 9 bases between the two germline ends. Germline V gives CDR1 ENHRY, CDR2 SYGVKD. CDR3 DNA sequence: TGTGCCATCAGTGAGTCCGGGGGTGGCACTGAAGCTTTCTTT. It specifies CAISESGGGTEAFF.

CDR3 region: CTSSQVEQGNTEAFF. The CDR3 DNA is TGCACCAGCAGCCAAGTGGAACAGGGGAACACTGAAGCTTTCTTT. J is TRBJ1-1 and V is TRBV1; no check of the table's D call, TRBD1, against the DNA was made. TRBV1 is assigned pseudogene status. The CDR3 totals 15 residues.

The chain links TRBV2 to TRBJ1-2, with D uncertain. The CDR3 consists of 15 residues. Germline V gene data show CDR1 as SNHLY and CDR2 as FYNNEI. The germline V and J ends were trimmed by 2 bases and 8 bases, with 18 bases remaining between them. This chain's CDR3 is CASSESPAGLRGYTF. CDR3 DNA sequence: TGTGCCAGCAGTGAAAGTCCGGCAGGTCTCCGCGGCTACACCTTC.